The following is a TCR beta chain sequence with its context. Antigen unknown. The record originates from a study of blood T cells in healthy people across ages. Overall study findings and caveats: CMV status of donors was unknown, possibly confounding expanded clonotype changes.

Isolation yielded PBMCs, at least 6 million per sample, in every case. Germline trimming cut 4 bases from V and 6 bases from J; bases unmatched to any gene: 8. The CDR3 is 16 amino acids. The V gene's germline CDR1 is SGHAT and CDR2 FQNNGV. Through a sample-barcoded 5' primer and a J-beta primer mix, a second PCR was run for 7 to 11 cycles. TCRdb re-analysed the 5' RACE reads in MiXCR, keeping a single row per CDR3 protein. The repertoire includes about 730,000 distinct CDR3 sequences, about 40% of them detected once, and less than 25% sits in the top ten. This chain links TRBV11-2 with TRBJ2-3; 12 bases line up with TRBD2. The sample was blood. The TCR comes from an older woman in good health. In DNA, the CDR3 is TGTGCCAGCAGCTCCAAGACTAGCGGGAGTAGGGATACGCAGTATTTT. Its translation is CASSSKTSGSRDTQYF.